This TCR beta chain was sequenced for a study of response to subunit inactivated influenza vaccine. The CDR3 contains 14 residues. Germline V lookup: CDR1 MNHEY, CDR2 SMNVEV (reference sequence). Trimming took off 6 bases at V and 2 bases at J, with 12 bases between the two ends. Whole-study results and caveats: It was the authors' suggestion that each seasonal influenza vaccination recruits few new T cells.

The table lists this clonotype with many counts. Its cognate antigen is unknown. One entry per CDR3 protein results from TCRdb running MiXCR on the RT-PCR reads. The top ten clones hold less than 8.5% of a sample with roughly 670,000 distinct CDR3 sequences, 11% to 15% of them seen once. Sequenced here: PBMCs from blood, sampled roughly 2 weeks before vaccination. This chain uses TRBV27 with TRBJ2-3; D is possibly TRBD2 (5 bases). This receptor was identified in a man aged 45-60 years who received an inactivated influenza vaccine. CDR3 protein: CASRRRGITDTQYF. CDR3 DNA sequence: TGTGCCAGCAGGAGGAGAGGGATCACAGATACGCAGTATTTT.